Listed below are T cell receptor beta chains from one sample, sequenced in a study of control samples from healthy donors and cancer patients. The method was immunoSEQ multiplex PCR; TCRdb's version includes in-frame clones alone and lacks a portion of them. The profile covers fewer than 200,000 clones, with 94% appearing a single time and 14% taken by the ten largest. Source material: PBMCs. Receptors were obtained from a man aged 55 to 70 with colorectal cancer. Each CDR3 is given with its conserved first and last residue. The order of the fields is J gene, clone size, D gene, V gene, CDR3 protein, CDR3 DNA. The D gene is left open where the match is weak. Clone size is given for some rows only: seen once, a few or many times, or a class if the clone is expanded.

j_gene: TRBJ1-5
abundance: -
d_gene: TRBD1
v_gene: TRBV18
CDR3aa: CASSPQGAGQPQHF
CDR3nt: TGTGCCAGCTCACCACAGGGGGCCGGGCAGCCCCAGCATTTT

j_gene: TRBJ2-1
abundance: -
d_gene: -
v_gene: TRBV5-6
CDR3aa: CASSWSNEQFF
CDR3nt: TGTGCCAGCAGCTGGAGCAATGAGCAGTTCTTC

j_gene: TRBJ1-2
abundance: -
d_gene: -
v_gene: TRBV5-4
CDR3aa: CASSLFQGSYGYTF
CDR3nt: TGTGCCAGCAGCTTGTTCCAGGGGAGCTATGGCTACACCTTC

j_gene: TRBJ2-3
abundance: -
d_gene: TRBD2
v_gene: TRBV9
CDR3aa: CASSEGLAGAYTDTQYF
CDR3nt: TGTGCCAGCAGCGAGGGACTAGCGGGGGCCTACACAGATACGCAGTATTTT

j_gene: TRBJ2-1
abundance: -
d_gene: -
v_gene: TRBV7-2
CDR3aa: CASSLVGLASYNEQFF
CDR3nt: TGTGCCAGCAGCTTAGTGGGGCTAGCGTCCTACAATGAGCAGTTCTTC

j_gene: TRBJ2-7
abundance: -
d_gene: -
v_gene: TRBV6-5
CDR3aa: CASSYSRDGTYEQYF
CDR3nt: TGTGCCAGCAGTTACTCCCGGGACGGTACCTACGAGCAGTACTTC

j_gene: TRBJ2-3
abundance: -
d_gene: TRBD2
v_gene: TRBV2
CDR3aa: CASRGTSGTDTQYF
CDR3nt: TGTGCCAGCAGGGGGACTAGCGGAACAGATACGCAGTATTTT

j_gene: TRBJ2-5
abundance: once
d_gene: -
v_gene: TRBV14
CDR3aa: CASSRGTTQYF
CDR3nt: TGTGCCAGCAGCCGTGGAACGACCCAGTACTTC

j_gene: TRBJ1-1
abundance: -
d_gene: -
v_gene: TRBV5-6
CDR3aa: CASSWKSGTDTEAFF
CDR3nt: TGTGCCAGCAGCTGGAAATCCGGGACGGACACTGAAGCTTTCTTT

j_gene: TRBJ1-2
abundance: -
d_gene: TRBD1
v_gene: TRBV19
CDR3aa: CASSTGTGPYGYTF
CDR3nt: TGTGCCAGCAGTACCGGGACAGGGCCCTATGGCTACACCTTC

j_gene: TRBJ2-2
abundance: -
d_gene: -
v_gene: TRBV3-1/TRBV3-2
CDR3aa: CASSHIASGELFF
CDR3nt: TGTGCCAGCAGCCATATAGCGTCCGGGGAGCTGTTTTTT

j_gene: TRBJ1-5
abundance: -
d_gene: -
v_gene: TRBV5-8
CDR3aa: CASSSGFLSNQPQHF
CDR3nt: TGTGCCAGCAGCTCCGGGTTCCTTAGCAATCAGCCCCAGCATTTT

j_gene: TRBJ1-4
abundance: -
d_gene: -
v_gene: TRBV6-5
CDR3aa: CASYNEKLFF
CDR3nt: TGTGCCAGTTATAATGAAAAACTGTTTTTT